This entry concerns a single T cell receptor beta chain. Germline lookup yields CDR1 SGHTA and CDR2 FQGNSA. V lost 5 bases, J lost 4 bases, and 5 bases stayed unmatched. CDR3 length equals 14 residues. The data stem from a study of blood T cell repertoires in COVID-19. How the authors handled the data: Amplified reference gene primers provided the basis for estimating nucleated cell counts. Clones were sequenced by immunoSEQ multiplex PCR, and TCRdb holds only the in-frame ones, with some missing. D and trimming come from the DNA, and the V and J calls and clone size come from that table. This table holds around 29,000 clones, roughly nine tenths found once.

Sequences were obtained from peripheral blood. The sequence derives from a human donor in a cohort sampled during active COVID-19. The chain recombines TRBV7-2 with TRBJ2-3; 8 bases map to TRBD1. The chain's CDR3 is CASSPGQGPDTQYF. The CDR3 DNA reads TGTGCCAGCAGCCCAGGACAGGGCCCAGATACGCAGTATTTT.